One sample yielded the 5 T cell receptor beta chains listed below, sequenced in a study of Ad26.COV2.S vaccination and SARS-CoV-2 variants. Regarding treatment: approximately 18 received Ad26.COV2.S at low or high dose, single or two shots; five or six received placebo; per-sample allocation not given. The investigators took samples on day 63 after the first vaccine or placebo injection. Profiled with immunoSEQ multiplex PCR; TCRdb holds only in-frame clones, not every one. The table includes about 440,000 clones, about 90% detected once. Sample: peripheral blood, taken in a trial of Ad26.COV2.S vaccine versus placebo. These receptors all stem from a person between 18 and 60 years old who received the Ad26.COV2.S COVID-19 vaccine or a placebo.

The chain has TRBV5-1 and TRBJ1-3; no clear D. Trimming pared 4 bases from V and 0 bases from J, leaving 8 bases between. CDR1 is SGHRS and CDR2 is YFSETQ in the germline V gene. The CDR3 consists of 14 residues. CDR3 residues: CASSQDISGNTIYF. CDR3 nucleotide sequence: TGCGCCAGCAGCCAAGACATCTCTGGAAACACCATATATTTT.

The chain employs TRBV7-2 and TRBJ2-4; 9 positions match TRBD1. Germline V lookup: CDR1 SGHTA, CDR2 FQGNSA. V lost 5 bases and J lost 4; bases outside the gene matches: 3. The CDR3 length is 14 residues. In DNA form, the CDR3 reads TGTGCCAGCAGCCTGACAGGGGGGAAAAACATTCAGTACTTC. Protein product: CASSLTGGKNIQYF.

The chain employs TRBV10-3 and TRBJ2-1; D might be TRBD2 (6 bases). Germline V gene lookup returns CDR1 ENHRY and CDR2 SYGVKD. Between the trimmed V and J ends, which lost 5 bases and 8 bases, there was a span of 10 bases. CDR3 size: 12 residues. CDR3 nucleotides: TGTGCCATCAGTCAGGGACTTCATGAGCAGTTCTTC. It yields the protein CAISQGLHEQFF.

J is TRBJ2-5 and V is TRBV4-3, with D tentatively TRBD1 or TRBD2 (5 bases each). With 0 bases removed from V and 5 bases from J, the gap between germline ends came to 13 bases. Germline CDR1 LGHNA, CDR2 YSLEER. This CDR3 region has 15 residues. CDR3 DNA sequence: TGCGCCAGCAGCCAAGAGGGGGAAGGGTCGGAGACCCAGTACTTC. Translated, it gives CASSQEGEGSETQYF.

This chain connects TRBV9 to TRBJ2-1; 9 bases are shared with TRBD2. The germline CDR1 and CDR2 sequences are SGDLS and YYNGEE. The CDR3 totals 16 residues. V was clipped by 0 bases and J by 7 bases; unmatched bases: 8. The CDR3 region is CASSVAAGGPWNEQFF. CDR3 coding DNA: TGTGCCAGCAGCGTAGCTGCGGGAGGGCCGTGGAATGAGCAGTTCTTC.